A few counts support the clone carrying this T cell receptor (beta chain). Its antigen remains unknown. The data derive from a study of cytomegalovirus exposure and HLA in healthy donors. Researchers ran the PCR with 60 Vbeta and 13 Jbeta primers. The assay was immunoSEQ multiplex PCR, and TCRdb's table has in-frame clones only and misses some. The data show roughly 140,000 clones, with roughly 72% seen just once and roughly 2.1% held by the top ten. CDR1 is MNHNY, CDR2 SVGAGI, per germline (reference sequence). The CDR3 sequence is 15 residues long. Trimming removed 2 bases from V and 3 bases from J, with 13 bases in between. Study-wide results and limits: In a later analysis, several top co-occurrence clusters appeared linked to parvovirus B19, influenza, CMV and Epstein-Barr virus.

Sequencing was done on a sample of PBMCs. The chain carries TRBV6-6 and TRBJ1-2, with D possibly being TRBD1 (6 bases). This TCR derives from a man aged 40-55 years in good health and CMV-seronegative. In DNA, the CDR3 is TGTGCCAGCAGTTACGGGACACAATTATACTATGGCTACACCTTC. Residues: CASSYGTQLYYGYTF.